This T cell receptor (beta chain) was captured in a study of beta chain features in type 1 diabetes. The wider study: The study examined 107,917,701 sorted cells across all samples.

A remark on this clone: Its specificity is unknown.

Since all of the isolated RNA was reverse transcribed, expressed TCRB transcripts were what got sequenced. Sequencing used immunoSEQ multiplex PCR; TCRdb keeps in-frame clones, though not all of them. This table holds a few hundred thousand clones, roughly a tenth found once. Findings and limits, study-wide: Cells carrying high TCR expression could end up over-represented when cDNA is sequenced. Individuals with type 1 diabetes displayed fewer insertions and more deletions at VDJ junctions. There was a moderate but significant shortening of TCRB CDR3s in all four CD4+ subsets of Type 1 diabetes patients. The naive, central memory and Treg TCRB repertoires looked more alike in patients than they did in healthy donors.

V lost 5 bases and J lost 1; bases outside the gene matches: 4. The germline V gene has CDR1 SGHAT and CDR2 FQNNGV. The CDR3 runs to 15 residues. The receptor was isolated from a man aged 25-40 years with type 1 diabetes. The chain links TRBV11-2 to TRBJ1-1; 10 nucleotides match TRBD1. Sequencing was performed on naive CD4+ T cells from blood. The CDR3 reads CASSSRDRGNTEAFF. CDR3 sequence (DNA): TGTGCCAGCAGCAGCCGGGACAGGGGGAACACTGAAGCTTTCTTT.